Each of the 31 T cell receptor beta chains below was sequenced from the same sample in a study of OX40 agonist ivuxolimab in advanced cancers. Libraries were prepared by immunoSEQ multiplex PCR; TCRdb keeps only in-frame clonotypes and omits some of them. This sample carries about 67,000 clones, over 70% of them seen once, and the ten largest clones take under 4.5%. The input for sequencing was CD4+ or CD8+ T cells sorted from blood, taken in a trial of the OX40 agonist ivuxolimab. The source is an adult with an advanced solid tumor such as melanoma, head and neck, liver or kidney cancer.

The genes are TRBV7-2 and TRBJ2-3; 7 bases are shared with TRBD2. In germline, CDR1 is SGHTA, CDR2 FQGNSA. The V gene end was trimmed by 3 bases and the J gene end by 1 base; junction bases not matched to a gene: 7. The length of the CDR3 is 16 residues. The CDR3 protein is CASSFLLAGGTDTQYF. In DNA form, the CDR3 reads TGTGCCAGCAGCTTTCTCTTAGCGGGCGGCACAGATACGCAGTATTTT.

J is TRBJ2-4 and V is TRBV18; 7 bases map to TRBD2. The germline gives CDR1 KGHSH, CDR2 LQKENI. The CDR3 length is 16 residues. V shed 4 bases, J shed 4 bases, and the junction held 10 bases outside the gene matches. CDR3: CASSQAGTKGKNIQYF. The CDR3 DNA reads as TGTGCCAGCTCACAGGCCGGGACTAAGGGAAAAAACATTCAGTACTTC.

On this clone: The CDR3 does not close with the conserved phenylalanine or tryptophan, likely indicating a read error. Because the CDR3's place on the DNA is in doubt, the DNA is left out and the CDR3 is given as listed by TCRdb. The chain is built from TRBV5-1 and TRBJ2-7. The germline CDR1 and CDR2 sequences are SGHRS and YFSETQ. The CDR3 extends over 9 residues, inclusive of both ends. Here the CDR3 reads CASSFVRPY.

The rearrangement uses TRBV6-6 and TRBJ2-7, with D possibly matching TRBD1 (5 bases). The CDR3 runs to 15 residues. V lost 2 bases to trimming and J lost 6 bases, with 17 bases between them. Germline V gene sequence: CDR1 MNHNY, CDR2 SVGAGI (reference sequence). The CDR3 here is CASSYDSRALVEQYF. The CDR3 region has the DNA TGTGCCAGCAGTTACGACAGTAGAGCCCTCGTCGAGCAGTACTTC.

This clone was counted once. The chain couples TRBV7-2 to TRBJ2-4, with no clear D. The CDR3 is 14 residues long. CDR1 is SGHTA and CDR2 is FQGNSA in the germline V gene. V lost 0 bases and J 2 bases, leaving 5 bases between the germline ends. CDR3 amino acids: CASSLARTKNIQYF. For the CDR3, the DNA is TGTGCCAGCAGCTTAGCCCGGACCAAAAACATTCAGTACTTC.

The V call is TRBV28, the J call TRBJ2-7, with 11 bases identical to TRBD1. The trim removed 2 bases at V and 3 bases at J, leaving 6 bases unmatched. The CDR3 is made up of 16 amino acids. The germline V gene has CDR1 MDHEN and CDR2 SYDVKM. CDR3 bases: TGTGCCAGCAGTTTAGGCGGGACAGGGGGTAGCTACGAGCAGTACTTC. This gives the protein CASSLGGTGGSYEQYF.

The J gene is TRBJ1-2, the V gene TRBV6-6; possible D gene TRBD1, 6 bases. V lost 5 bases and J 0 bases, leaving 16 bases between the germline ends. This CDR3 spans 16 amino acids. Germline V gene data show CDR1 as MNHNY and CDR2 as SVGAGI (reference sequence). The chain's CDR3 is CASSPRQATSNYGYTF. The CDR3, as DNA: TGTGCCAGCAGTCCCCGACAGGCGACTTCTAACTATGGCTACACCTTC.

The gene calls are TRBV9 and TRBJ2-5; D not certain. The germline V gene has CDR1 SGDLS and CDR2 YYNGEE. Trimming removed 0 bases at V and 7 bases at J, with 13 bases between. The CDR3 is 14 amino acids. The CDR3 sequence is CASSVGSREVTQYF. In DNA form, the CDR3 reads TGTGCCAGCAGCGTAGGTAGTAGGGAAGTGACCCAGTACTTC.

The chain carries TRBV4-3 and TRBJ2-7, with unresolved D. The germline gives CDR1 LGHNA, CDR2 YSLEER. The CDR3 extends over 16 amino acids. Trimming removed 3 bases from V and 3 bases from J, with 18 bases in between. The CDR3 DNA reads TGCGCCAGCAGCCACAGAACAGACGGGCAGGACTACGAGCAGTACTTC. Translating gives CASSHRTDGQDYEQYF.

In its sample, this clone was seen once. This chain connects TRBV18 to TRBJ1-6, with D uncertain. The CDR3 loop spans 14 amino acids. From germline, CDR1 is KGHSH and CDR2 LQKENI. Trimming stripped 2 bases from V and 7 bases from J, with 9 bases between. The CDR3 region is CASSPYPQNSPLHF. CDR3 sequence (DNA): TGTGCCAGCTCACCATATCCCCAGAATTCACCCCTCCACTTT.

This sequence joins TRBV12-5 and TRBJ2-5; 11 positions agree with TRBD1. Trimming cost V 1 base and J 5 bases; bases outside gene matches: 6. Germline CDR1 reads LGHNT; CDR2 reads FRNRAP. The CDR3 contains 16 residues. CDR3 in amino acids: CASGLALDRGQETQYF. The CDR3 DNA is TGTGCTAGTGGTTTGGCCCTGGACAGGGGGCAGGAGACCCAGTACTTC.

This chain joins TRBV28 and TRBJ2-7, with 12 bases matching TRBD2. Germline V gives CDR1 MDHEN, CDR2 SYDVKM. J lost 7 bases, V lost 7 bases, and 8 bases had no gene match. The length of the CDR3 is 14 residues. CDR3 coding DNA: TGTGCCAGCAACCTAGCGGGAGGGCCAGGGGAGCAGTACTTC. Translated, it gives CASNLAGGPGEQYF.

The gene calls are TRBV6-5 and TRBJ2-7; 7 nucleotides align to TRBD1. The germline V gene encodes CDR1 MNHEY and CDR2 SVGAGI. The CDR3 runs 14 residues. With 6 bases clipped from V and 2 bases from J, the junction kept 7 bases outside the gene matches. CDR3 bases: TGTGCCAGCAGCCCGGACAGGCCCACCTACGAGCAGTACTTC. Its translation is CASSPDRPTYEQYF.

This clone was seen a single time. The J gene is TRBJ2-7, the V gene TRBV5-1; D perhaps matches TRBD2 (5 bases). Germline V CDR1 and CDR2: SGHRS, YFSETQ. Trimming stripped 1 base from V and 7 bases from J, with 15 bases between. CDR3 length: 14 amino acids. The CDR3 loop is CASSLLGEQEEQYF. CDR3 nucleotide sequence: TGCGCCAGCAGCTTGCTTGGGGAGCAAGAGGAGCAGTACTTC.

By sample fraction, this clone is large (0.1 to 1%). This chain uses TRBV6-4 with TRBJ2-1, with D possibly being TRBD1 (5 bases). Per the germline V gene, CDR1 is MRHNA and CDR2 is SNTAGT. Trimming removed 4 bases at V and 8 bases at J, with 12 bases between. The length of the CDR3 is 13 residues. The CDR3 nucleotides are TGTGCCAGCAGTGTGGAAGCACAGGATGAGCAGTTCTTC. Protein product: CASSVEAQDEQFF.

This chain links TRBV5-4 with TRBJ2-5; TRBD2 is a possible D gene (5 bases). The CDR3 is 15 residues long. Deletions cut 1 base from V and 5 bases from J, with 15 bases between. Germline V gene data show CDR1 as SGHNT and CDR2 as YYREEE (reference sequence). CDR3 DNA sequence: TGTGCCAGCAGCTTGATATTAGGAGGCCCTGAGACCCAGTACTTC. It codes for CASSLILGGPETQYF.

V and J are TRBV30 and TRBJ1-1, with D possibly being TRBD1 (6 bases). The CDR3 is 12 residues long. The V gene's germline CDR1 is GTSNPN and CDR2 SVGIG (reference sequence). Trimming shortened V by 5 bases and J by 3 bases, and 10 bases separated the two germline ends. The CDR3 region has the DNA TGTGCCTGGGGGGGCCTGGACACTGAAGCTTTCTTT. As protein: CAWGGLDTEAFF.

V and J are TRBV7-8 and TRBJ2-7; 11 bases are a match to TRBD2. The CDR3 has 15 residues. J was trimmed by 2 bases and V by 4 bases; bases with no gene match: 4. Germline CDR1 SGHVS, CDR2 FQNEAQ. CDR3 in amino acids: CASSSLLAGAYEQYF. The DNA for the CDR3 is TGTGCCAGCAGCTCATTACTAGCGGGAGCCTACGAGCAGTACTTC.

This clone was observed once. The chain links TRBV4-1 to TRBJ2-5; 10 bases agree with TRBD2. The junction had 7 bases not matched to a gene; V was cut back by 1 base and J by 5 bases. The CDR3 runs to 16 residues. CDR1 is MGHRA and CDR2 is YSYEKL in the germline V gene. CDR3 bases: TGCGCCAGCAGCCAAGGCAGCGGGAGGGTAGGGGAGACCCAGTACTTC. Protein sequence: CASSQGSGRVGETQYF.

The V gene is TRBV20-1, the J gene TRBJ2-5; unclear D gene. Per the germline V gene, CDR1 is DFQATT and CDR2 is SNEGSKA (reference sequence). Trimming pared 7 bases from V and 5 bases from J, leaving 11 bases between. CDR3 length: 11 amino acids. The CDR3 DNA reads as TGCAGTGTCCGCTTCGGGGAGACCCAGTACTTC. Translation: CSVRFGETQYF.

Only a few counts were recorded for this clone. The rearrangement links TRBV2 to TRBJ1-2; D possibly corresponds to TRBD1 (6 bases). V was trimmed by 6 bases and J by 4 bases, leaving 12 bases between them. The CDR3 spans 13 residues. CDR1 SNHLY and CDR2 FYNNEI come from the germline V gene. The CDR3 is CASRRQESYGYTF. The CDR3 region has the DNA TGTGCCAGCAGGCGACAGGAATCCTATGGCTACACCTTC.

The CDR3 nucleotides are TGTGCCAGCACCCAAGCAAACGAGCAGTACTTC. Its protein product is CASTQANEQYF. V gene TRBV11-3 combines with J gene TRBJ2-7; no clear D gene. V lost 7 bases to trimming and J lost 5 bases, with 9 bases between them. The germline CDR1 and CDR2 sequences are SGHNT and YENEEA. The CDR3 is 11 amino acids.

This rearrangement joins TRBV11-2 to TRBJ1-5; possible D gene TRBD1, 6 bases. The CDR3 loop spans 14 amino acids. V was cut by 0 bases and J by 7 bases, with 10 bases left in between. The V gene's germline CDR1 is SGHAT and CDR2 FQNNGV. This chain's CDR3 is CASSLDGGRQPQHF. The CDR3 DNA follows: TGTGCCAGCAGCTTAGACGGGGGCAGGCAGCCCCAGCATTTT. The full variable domain, rest sourced from reference TRBV11-2 and TRBJ1-5, is EAGVAQSPRYKIIEKRQSVAFWCNPISGHATLYWYQQILGQGPKLLIQFQNNGVVDDSQLPKDRFSAERLKGVDSTLKIQPAKLEDSAVYLCASSLDGGRQPQHFGDGTRLSIL.

The rearrangement links TRBV7-2 to TRBJ2-5; D possibly corresponds to TRBD2 (6 bases). Trimming took off 0 bases at V and 3 bases at J, with 17 bases between the two ends. This CDR3 region has 17 residues. Germline V CDR1 and CDR2: SGHTA, FQGNSA. The CDR3 reads CASSLAGGGSLEETQYF. CDR3 nucleotides: TGTGCCAGCAGCTTAGCGGGGGGAGGTTCTCTAGAAGAGACCCAGTACTTC.

Of note for this clone: One end of the junction varies from germline; a read error may be responsible. Within the sample, other DNA sequences also encode this same CDR3. The gene calls are TRBV7-9 and TRBJ1-3; D is uncertain. CDR1 is SEHNR and CDR2 is FQNEAQ in the germline V gene (reference sequence). This CDR3 has 13 residues. The CDR3 coding sequence is TGCGCCAGTTCGACACTCTCTGGAAACACCATATATTTT. This translates into CASSTLSGNTIYF.

The chain is built from TRBV19 and TRBJ1-5, with TRBD1 as a possible D gene (5 bases). With 2 bases removed from V and 6 bases from J, the gap between germline ends came to 11 bases. The germline gives CDR1 LNHDA, CDR2 SQIVND (reference sequence). There are 14 residues in the CDR3. The chain's CDR3 is CASSIIGGGQPQHF. Written as DNA, the CDR3 is TGTGCCAGTAGTATAATCGGGGGTGGTCAGCCCCAGCATTTT. Full variable domain (rest looked up from reference TRBV19 and TRBJ1-5): DGGITQSPKYLFRKEGQNVTLSCEQNLNHDAMYWYRQDPGQGLRLIYYSQIVNDFQKGDIAEGYSVSREKKESFPLTVTSAQKNPTAFYLCASSIIGGGQPQHFGDGTRLSIL.

The V call is TRBV28, the J call TRBJ2-3; a weak D match, TRBD2 (5 bases). Trimming took 5 bases from V and 9 from J, leaving 12 bases between them. The CDR3 is 12 residues long. Germline loops: CDR1 MDHEN, CDR2 SYDVKM. The CDR3 nucleotides are TGTGCCAGCAGTGAGCGGCGGGCCACGCAGTATTTT. It yields the protein CASSERRATQYF. The full variable domain, in which reference TRBV28 and TRBJ2-3 provide the parts outside the CDR3, is DVKVTQSSRYLVKRTGEKVFLECVQDMDHENMFWYRQDPGLGLRLIYFSYDVKMKEKGDIPEGYSVSREKKERFSLILESASTNQTSMYLCASSERRATQYFGPGTRLTVL.

The chain has TRBV27 and TRBJ2-1, with TRBD2 matching 10 bases. The CDR3 loop spans 16 amino acids. V dropped 4 bases and J dropped 5; count of bases not matched to a gene: 8. CDR1 MNHEY and CDR2 SMNVEV come from the germline V gene (reference sequence). CDR3 residues: CASSSQAGGPHNEQFF. CDR3 DNA: TGTGCCAGCAGTTCCCAAGCGGGAGGGCCGCACAATGAGCAGTTCTTC.

This clone was detected only a few times. This sequence joins TRBV11-2 and TRBJ1-2; 8 bases map to TRBD1. Germline assignment: CDR1 SGHAT and CDR2 FQNNGV. The ends lost 3 bases at V and 1 base at J; junction bases unmatched: 13. This CDR3 comprises 18 residues. CDR3 bases: TGTGCCAGCAGCTTGCCCGGACAGGGTGCCGGCCGTAACTATGGCTACACCTTC. It codes for CASSLPGQGAGRNYGYTF.

This rearrangement joins TRBV11-1 to TRBJ2-7; D is unclear. The CDR3 loop spans 13 amino acids. From germline, CDR1 is SGHAT and CDR2 FQDESV (reference sequence). V was pared by 3 bases and J by 4 bases, with 10 bases between. CDR3 bases: TGTGCCAGCAGCTTGGGTCAGCATTACGAGCAGTACTTC. This encodes CASSLGQHYEQYF.

The genes are TRBV7-9 and TRBJ1-2, with TRBD1 as a possible D gene (6 bases). CDR1 is SEHNR, CDR2 FQNEAQ, per germline (reference sequence). V was pared by 4 bases and J by 8 bases, with 17 bases between. The CDR3 loop spans 14 amino acids. The CDR3 DNA is TGTGCCAGCAGCTCCTCCCAGGGGTTGGGAGGCTACACCTTC. The encoded protein is CASSSSQGLGGYTF. Supplemented by reference TRBV7-9 and TRBJ1-2, the full variable domain reads DTGVSQNPRHKITKRGQNVTFRCDPISEHNRLYWYRQTLGQGPEFLTYFQNEAQLEKSRLLSDRFSAERPKGSFSTLEIQRTEQGDSAMYLCASSSSQGLGGYTFGSGTRLTVV.